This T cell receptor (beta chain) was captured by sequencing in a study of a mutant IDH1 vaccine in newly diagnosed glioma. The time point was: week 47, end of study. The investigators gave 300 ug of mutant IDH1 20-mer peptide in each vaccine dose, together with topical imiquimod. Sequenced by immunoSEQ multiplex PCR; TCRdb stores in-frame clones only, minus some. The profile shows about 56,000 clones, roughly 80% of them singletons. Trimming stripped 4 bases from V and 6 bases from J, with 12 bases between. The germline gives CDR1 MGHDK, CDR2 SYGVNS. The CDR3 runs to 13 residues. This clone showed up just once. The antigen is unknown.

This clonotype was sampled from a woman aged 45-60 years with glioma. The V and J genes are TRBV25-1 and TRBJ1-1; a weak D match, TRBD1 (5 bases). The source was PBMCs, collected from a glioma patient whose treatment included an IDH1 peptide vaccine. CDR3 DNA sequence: TGTGCCAGCAGTGGTGCAGGGATTCCTGAAGCTTTCTTT. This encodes CASSGAGIPEAFF.